The rows below give T cell receptor beta chains drawn from one sample of a study of early T cells in non-severe SARS-CoV-2 infection. TCRdb fed the 5' RACE reads into MiXCR, producing one record per CDR3 protein. This table holds around 63,000 distinct CDR3 sequences, about an eighth found once. Sequenced sample: whole blood. Source of these receptors: an adult who was a healthcare worker with PCR-confirmed SARS-CoV-2 infection or an uninfected control (not recorded which). Each CDR3 is given with its conserved first and last residue. The D gene is left open where the match is weak. Part of the rows lack a size; the others show once, few, many or a class for expanded clones.

CDR3aa | CDR3nt | j_gene | abundance | v_gene | d_gene
CSVGGSSATQYF | TGCAGCGTCGGAGGGTCTAGCGCGACCCAGTACTTC | TRBJ2-5 | - | TRBV29-1 | -
CASMGTGGYEQYF | TGCGCCAGCATGGGGACAGGGGGCTACGAGCAGTACTTC | TRBJ2-7 | - | TRBV5-1 | TRBD1
CASSLDVGMPRGGYTF | TGTGCCAGCAGCTTGGATGTGGGTATGCCGCGGGGTGGCTACACCTTC | TRBJ1-2 | - | TRBV5-4 | -
CASSRSGGATSPGAEAFF | TGTGCCAGCAGCCGCTCGGGGGGGGCGACCTCCCCGGGCGCTGAAGCTTTCTTT | TRBJ1-1 | few | TRBV12-3/TRBV12-4 | -
CSARDLREGTQYF | TGCAGTGCTAGAGATCTCCGGGAGGGTACGCAGTATTTT | TRBJ2-3 | many | TRBV20-1 | TRBD2
CSVQANYGYTF | TGCAGCGTTCAAGCTAACTATGGCTACACCTTC | TRBJ1-2 | once | TRBV29-1 | -
CASSEGDGYTF | TGTGCCAGCAGTGAGGGAGATGGCTACACCTTC | TRBJ1-2 | many | TRBV2 | -
CASSFAPSSGNTIYF | TGTGCCAGCAGTTTCGCTCCGAGCTCTGGAAACACCATATATTTT | TRBJ1-3 | once | TRBV28 | -
CASSLNGPGGLIMDTEAFF | TGTGCCAGCAGCTTAAATGGGCCAGGGGGCCTCATCATGGACACTGAAGCTTTCTTT | TRBJ1-1 | few | TRBV7-3 | TRBD1
CASSYGTSGPGEQFF | TGCGCCAGCAGCTACGGGACTAGCGGACCCGGTGAGCAGTTCTTC | TRBJ2-1 | many | TRBV5-1 | TRBD2
CAISERDNEQFF | TGTGCCATCAGTGAGAGGGACAATGAGCAGTTCTTC | TRBJ2-1 | few | TRBV10-3 | -
CASTQGLANSPLHF | TGTGCCAGCACCCAGGGGTTGGCGAATTCACCCCTCCACTTT | TRBJ1-6 | many | TRBV6-2/TRBV6-3 | -
CAISAQRGGDTQYF | TGTGCCATCAGCGCCCAGCGGGGTGGGGATACGCAGTATTTT | TRBJ2-3 | many | TRBV10-3 | TRBD2
CASSPPRGWTDTQYF | TGTGCCAGCAGTCCCCCACGGGGTTGGACAGATACGCAGTATTTT | TRBJ2-3 | many | TRBV27 | -
CASSLDRVAFF | TGTGCCAGCAGCTTAGACAGGGTGGCTTTCTTC | TRBJ2-1 | many | TRBV7-9 | -
CASSPLYYNSPLHF | TGTGCCAGCAGTCCCCTCTACTATAATTCACCCCTCCACTTT | TRBJ1-6 | many | TRBV6-5 | -